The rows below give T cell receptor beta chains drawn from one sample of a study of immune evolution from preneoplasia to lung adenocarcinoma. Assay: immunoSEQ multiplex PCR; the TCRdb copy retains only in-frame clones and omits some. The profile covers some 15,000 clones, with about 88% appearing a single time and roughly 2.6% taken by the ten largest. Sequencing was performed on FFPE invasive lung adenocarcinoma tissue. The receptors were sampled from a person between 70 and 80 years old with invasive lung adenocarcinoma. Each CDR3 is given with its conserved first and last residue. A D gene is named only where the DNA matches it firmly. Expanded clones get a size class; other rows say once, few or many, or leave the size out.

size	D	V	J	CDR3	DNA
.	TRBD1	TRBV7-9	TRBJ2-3	CASSSSDRGGTDTQYF	TGTGCCAGCAGCTCGTCGGACAGGGGGGGCACAGATACGCAGTATTTT
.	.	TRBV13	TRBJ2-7	CASSLWSGGLGEQYF	TGTGCCAGCAGCTTATGGTCTGGGGGCCTTGGCGAGCAGTACTTC
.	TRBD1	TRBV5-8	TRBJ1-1	CASSWDRITEAFF	TGTGCCAGCAGCTGGGACAGGATCACTGAAGCTTTCTTT
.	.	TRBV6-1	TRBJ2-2	CASSEIVGGRGTGELFF	TGTGCCAGCAGTGAAATCGTGGGGGGGCGAGGAACCGGGGAGCTGTTTTTT
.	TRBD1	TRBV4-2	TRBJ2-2	CASSPTGATGELFF	TGTGCCAGCAGCCCGACAGGGGCCACCGGGGAGCTGTTTTTT
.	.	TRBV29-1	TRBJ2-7	CSVATISYEQYF	TGCAGCGTTGCCACCATCTCCTACGAGCAGTACTTC
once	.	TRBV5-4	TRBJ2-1	CASSFMGREYDEQFF	TGTGCCAGCAGCTTCATGGGGCGCGAGTACGATGAGCAGTTCTTC
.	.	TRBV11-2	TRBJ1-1	CASSPAGGHTEAFF	TGTGCCAGCAGCCCTGCCGGAGGGCACACTGAAGCTTTCTTT
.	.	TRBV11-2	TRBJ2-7	CASSLDPPRGSLSYEQYF	TGTGCCAGCAGCTTAGATCCCCCCCGGGGCAGCCTCTCCTACGAGCAGTACTTC
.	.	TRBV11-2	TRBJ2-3	CASSFGAGRFTDTQYF	TGTGCCAGCAGCTTTGGTGCCGGGCGCTTCACAGATACGCAGTATTTT
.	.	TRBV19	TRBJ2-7	CASSLGLFSYEQYF	TGTGCCAGTAGTCTTGGCCTTTTTTCCTACGAGCAGTACTTC
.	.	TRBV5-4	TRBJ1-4	CASSQEHGRNEKLFF	TGTGCCAGCAGCCAGGAACACGGGAGGAATGAAAAACTGTTTTTT
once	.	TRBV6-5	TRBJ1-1	CASSYGSGTEEAFF	TGTGCCAGCAGTTACGGATCCGGGACCGAAGAAGCTTTCTTT
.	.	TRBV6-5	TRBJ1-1	CASTRTIFSNTEAFF	TGTGCCAGCACAAGGACCATCTTTTCCAACACTGAAGCTTTCTTT
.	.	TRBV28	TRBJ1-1	CASSQTLGNTEAFF	TGTGCCAGCAGCCAGACTTTAGGGAACACTGAAGCTTTCTTT
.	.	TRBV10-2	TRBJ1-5	CASSRSGWANQPQHF	TGCGCCAGCAGTCGTTCAGGGTGGGCCAATCAGCCCCAGCATTTT
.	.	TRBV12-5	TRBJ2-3	CASVLLDLSTDTQYF	TGTGCTAGTGTCTTATTGGATCTTAGCACAGATACGCAGTATTTT
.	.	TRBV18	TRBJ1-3	CASSALSSSSSSGNTIYF	TGTGCCAGCTCAGCACTGAGTAGTAGTTCAAGCTCTGGAAACACCATATATTTT
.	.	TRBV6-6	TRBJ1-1	CASREGVMNTEAFF	TGTGCCAGCAGGGAGGGGGTTATGAACACTGAAGCTTTCTTT
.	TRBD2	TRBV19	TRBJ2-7	CASSSGTSGRSYEQYF	TGTGCCAGTAGTAGCGGGACTAGCGGGAGATCCTACGAGCAGTACTTC
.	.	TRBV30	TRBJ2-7	CAWRDSPSSYEQYF	TGTGCCTGGAGGGACAGCCCTTCTTCCTACGAGCAGTACTTC
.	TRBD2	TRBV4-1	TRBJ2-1	CASSPGGLAGGGPYNEQFF	TGCGCCAGCAGTCCAGGCGGTCTAGCGGGAGGAGGTCCCTACAATGAGCAGTTCTTC
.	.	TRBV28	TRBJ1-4	CASSLPLFEKLFF	TGTGCCAGCAGTTTACCCCTTTTTGAAAAACTGTTTTTT
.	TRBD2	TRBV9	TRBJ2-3	CASSVTSGNTDTQYF	TGTGCCAGTAGCGTTACTAGCGGGAACACAGATACGCAGTATTTT
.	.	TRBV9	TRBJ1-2	CASSATFLALGGYTF	TGTGCCAGCAGCGCCACCTTCTTGGCGTTGGGAGGCTACACCTTC
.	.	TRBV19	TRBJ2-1	CASSPSIYNEQFF	TGTGCCAGTAGTCCCTCGATCTACAATGAGCAGTTCTTC
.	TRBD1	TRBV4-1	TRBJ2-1	CASSLDRGRFPYNEQFF	TGCGCCAGCAGCCTGGACAGGGGGCGCTTCCCCTACAATGAGCAGTTCTTC
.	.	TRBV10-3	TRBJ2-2	CATPGPKGDGELFF	TGTGCCACGCCGGGCCCCAAGGGGGACGGGGAGCTGTTTTTT
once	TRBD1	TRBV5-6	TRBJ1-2	CASSLALTGDYGYTF	TGTGCCAGCAGCTTGGCCTTGACAGGGGACTATGGCTACACCTTC
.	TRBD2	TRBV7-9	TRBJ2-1	CASSTGTSGSNEQFF	TGTGCCAGCAGCACCGGGACTAGCGGGAGTAATGAGCAGTTCTTC
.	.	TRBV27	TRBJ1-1	CASSRGLNTEAFF	TGTGCCAGCAGTCGTGGGTTGAACACTGAAGCTTTCTTT
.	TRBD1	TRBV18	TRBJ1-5	CASSPMTGDNQPQHF	TGTGCCAGCTCCCCAATGACAGGGGACAATCAGCCCCAGCATTTT
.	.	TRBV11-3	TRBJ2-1	CASSLDLGHEQFF	TGTGCCAGCAGCTTGGACCTAGGCCATGAGCAGTTCTTC
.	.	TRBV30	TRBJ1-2	CAWRDTGYGYTF	TGTGCCTGGAGAGATACAGGGTATGGCTACACCTTC
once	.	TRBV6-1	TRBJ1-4	CASMLVLGEKLFF	TGTGCCAGCATGCTCGTCCTGGGTGAAAAACTGTTTTTT
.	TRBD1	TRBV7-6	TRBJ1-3	CASSLGDSFGNTIYF	TGTGCCAGCAGCTTAGGGGACAGCTTTGGAAACACCATATATTTT
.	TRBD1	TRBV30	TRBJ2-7	CAWSVRLGTGAYEQYF	TGTGCCTGGAGTGTGCGGTTAGGGACAGGGGCCTACGAGCAGTACTTC
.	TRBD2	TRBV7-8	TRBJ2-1	CASSTSGNSYNEQFF	TGTGCCAGCAGCACAAGCGGGAACTCCTACAATGAGCAGTTCTTC
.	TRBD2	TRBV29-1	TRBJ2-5	CSVGKAGGETQYF	TGCAGCGTGGGGAAGGCGGGGGGGGAGACCCAGTACTTC
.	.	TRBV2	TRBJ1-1	CASMRQVGTEAFF	TGTGCCAGCATGCGACAGGTAGGCACTGAAGCTTTCTTT
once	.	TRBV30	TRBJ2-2	CAWSFGSNTGELFF	TGTGCCTGGAGCTTTGGGTCTAACACCGGGGAGCTGTTTTTT
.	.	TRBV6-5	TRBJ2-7	CASSRSGIEQYF	TGTGCCAGCAGCCGGTCAGGGATCGAGCAGTACTTC
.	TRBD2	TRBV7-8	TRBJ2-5	CASSLALNVLAGVRSQTQYF	TGTGCCAGCAGCTTAGCGTTGAATGTACTAGCGGGAGTTCGGTCGCAGACCCAGTACTTC
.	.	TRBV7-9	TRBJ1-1	CASSSQTVMNTEAFF	TGTGCCAGCAGCTCCCAGACAGTCATGAACACTGAAGCTTTCTTT
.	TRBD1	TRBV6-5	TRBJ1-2	CASSYGQGHYGYTF	TGTGCCAGCAGTTACGGACAGGGACACTATGGCTACACCTTC